Following are 11 T cell receptor beta chains from one sample sequenced in a study of blood T cells in healthy people across ages. A second about 6 to 12 cycle PCR used barcoded and J-beta primers. TCRdb reprocessed the 5' RACE reads via MiXCR and lists one record per CDR3 protein. Among roughly 1.4 million distinct CDR3 sequences listed, approximately 59% were seen once. Input material: blood. The source is a man between 18 and 29 years old in good health.

The chain couples TRBV12-1 to TRBJ1-5. TRBV12-1 is assigned pseudogene status. This CDR3 has 15 residues. The CDR3 DNA reads TGTGCCAGCAGCTTTGAAGAAAGCACCTATCAGCCCCAGCATTTT. Translating it yields CASSFEESTYQPQHF.

V is TRBV29-1 and J is TRBJ2-5, with 7 bases aligning to TRBD2. The CDR3 runs to 19 residues. V lost 2 bases to trimming and J lost 0 bases; unmatched junction nucleotides: 18. The germline V gene encodes CDR1 SQVTM and CDR2 ANQGSEA. CDR3 loop: CSVESVHPPSGVNQETQYF. The CDR3 nucleotides read TGCAGCGTTGAAAGTGTTCATCCCCCTAGCGGCGTGAACCAAGAGACCCAGTACTTC.

In its sample, this clonotype was seen a few times. The rearrangement joins TRBV12-3 or TRBV12-4 to TRBJ1-4; D remains ambiguous. Trimming pared 5 bases from V and 5 bases from J, leaving 9 bases between. The CDR3 totals 13 residues. Here the CDR3 reads CASSVGGNEKLFF. The CDR3 DNA sequence: TGTGCCAGCAGTGTAGGAGGAAATGAAAAACTGTTTTTT.

The chain is built from TRBV4-3 and TRBJ2-4, with D tentatively TRBD1 (5 bases). With the DNA end fitting TRBJ2-7 better, the J assignment may be wrong. The CDR3 spans 16 residues. Germline V gene lookup returns CDR1 LGHNA and CDR2 YSLEER. For the CDR3, the DNA is TGCGCCAGCAGCCAAGACGGCAGGGAAGGCGCCTACGAGCAGTACTTC. It encodes CASSQDGREGAYEQYF.

This chain connects TRBV5-1 to TRBJ2-1; D unresolved. The CDR3 contains 16 residues. V was pared by 5 bases and J by 4 bases, with 19 bases between. Per the germline V gene, CDR1 is SGHRS and CDR2 is YFSETQ. The CDR3 region is CASSPLSTDTYNEQFF. The CDR3 bases are TGCGCCAGCAGTCCTCTTAGCACAGATACATACAATGAGCAGTTCTTC. The full variable domain, rest sourced from reference TRBV5-1 and TRBJ2-1, is KAGVTQTPRYLIKTRGQQVTLSCSPISGHRSVSWYQQTPGQGLQFLFEYFSETQRNKGNFPGRFSGRQFSNSRSEMNVSTLELGDSALYLCASSPLSTDTYNEQFFGPGTRLTVL.

This rearrangement joins TRBV28 to TRBJ2-7, with D tentatively TRBD1 (5 bases). V lost 3 bases and J 2 bases, leaving 14 bases between the germline ends. Germline assignment: CDR1 MDHEN and CDR2 SYDVKM. The CDR3 contains 15 residues. CDR3 bases: TGTGCCAGCAGTTTTATGTTAGGGGTAACCTACGAGCAGTACTTC. Residues: CASSFMLGVTYEQYF.

The J gene is TRBJ1-1, the V gene TRBV15; D might be TRBD1 (5 bases). CDR3 length: 15 amino acids. CDR1 and CDR2 from the germline V gene are LNHNV and YYDKDF (reference sequence). The V gene lost 4 bases and the J gene lost 6 bases, with 18 bases spanning the gap. CDR3 DNA: TGTGCCACCAGCAACTATCCGGGACCCGGGTCTGAAGCTTTCTTT. This codes for CATSNYPGPGSEAFF.

There are a few counts of this clonotype. The chain couples TRBV7-9 to TRBJ1-1, with D possibly matching TRBD1 (5 bases). The germline V gene encodes CDR1 SEHNR and CDR2 FQNEAQ (reference sequence). V lost 5 bases and J lost 7, with 14 bases in between. The CDR3 loop spans 13 amino acids. CDR3 loop: CASSVGGEIEAFF. The DNA for the CDR3 is TGTGCCAGCAGCGTCGGAGGGGAAATTGAAGCTTTCTTT.

Of note for this clonotype: The junction does not match germline at one end; this may be a read error. The V gene is TRBV7-2, the J gene TRBJ2-3, with unresolved D. CDR1 SGHTA and CDR2 FQGNSA come from the germline V gene. This CDR3 spans 12 amino acids. Here the CDR3 reads CASSLDIDTQYF. The CDR3 bases are TGTGCCAGCAGTTTAGATATAGATACGCAGTATTTT.

The CDR3, as DNA: TGTGCCAGCAGTGCAAAGACAGGGGCTAATTCACCCCTCCACTTT. Its translation: CASSAKTGANSPLHF. The chain combines TRBV6-1 with TRBJ1-6; 8 bases agree with TRBD1. V lost 4 bases and J lost 6; bases outside the gene matches: 5. This CDR3 has 15 amino acids. CDR1 and CDR2 (germline): MNHNS, SASEGT.

The rearrangement links TRBV9 to TRBJ1-1; D unresolved. Germline lookup yields CDR1 SGDLS and CDR2 YYNGEE. The CDR3 sequence is 11 residues long. The V end was cut by 4 bases, the J end by 7 bases, with 8 bases between. The CDR3 bases are TGTGCCAGCAGCACCCGAGATGAAGCTTTCTTT. Its translation: CASSTRDEAFF.